What follows are 6 T cell receptor beta chains derived from one specimen sequenced in a study of T cells in Graves' hyperthyroidism and ophthalmopathy. RNA transcripts yielded amplified TCR beta CDR3 regions. First-round RT-PCR targeting the TCR CDR3 was performed with the HTBI primer set. TCRdb re-called the multiplex PCR reads through MiXCR, storing one row per CDR3 protein. The repertoire consists of about 300,000 distinct CDR3 sequences, with around 19% occurring once and the leading ten covering under 45%. What was sequenced was blood. These receptors all stem from a man aged 45-65 years with Graves' ophthalmopathy.

The rearrangement links TRBV9 to TRBJ2-5; the match to TRBD2 covers 12 bases. The CDR3 runs 16 residues. The V gene end was trimmed by 4 bases and the J gene end by 5 bases; junction bases not matched to a gene: 9. Germline V CDR1 and CDR2: SGDLS, YYNGEE. Here the CDR3 reads CASSPRLAGDLETQYF. Written as DNA, the CDR3 is TGTGCCAGCAGCCCCAGACTAGCGGGAGATCTGGAGACCCAGTACTTC. Based on the CDR3 plus reference TRBV9 and TRBJ2-5, the full variable domain is DSGVTQTPKHLITATGQRVTLRCSPRSGDLSVYWYQQSLDQGLQFLIQYYNGEERAKGNILERFSAQQFPDLHSELNLSSLELGDSALYFCASSPRLAGDLETQYFGPGTRLLVL.

This clonotype was recorded at least ten times. V is TRBV5-8 and J is TRBJ2-2, with a possible D match to TRBD2 (6 bases). V was pared by 3 bases and J by 1 base, with 10 bases between. The CDR3 is made up of 15 amino acids. CDR1 is SGHTS, CDR2 YDEGEE, per germline. The CDR3 region has the DNA TGTGCCAGCAGCTCACTAGCCGGGAACACCGGGGAGCTGTTTTTT. Protein product: CASSSLAGNTGELFF.

This clonotype was recorded many times. This chain connects TRBV10-2 to TRBJ1-2, with 8 nucleotides matching TRBD1. The CDR3 contains 13 residues. Germline trimming cut 4 bases from V and 2 bases from J; bases unmatched to any gene: 0. Germline CDR1 WSHSY, CDR2 SAAADI. DNA of the CDR3: TGCGCCAGCAGTGGACAGGGGAACTATGGCTACACCTTC. Encoded protein: CASSGQGNYGYTF.

This clonotype was seen a handful of times. CDR3 nucleotides: TGTGCCAGCAGTGGGGGGGTTGAGCAGTTCTTC. Its translation: CASSGGVEQFF. This chain joins TRBV2 and TRBJ2-1; maybe TRBD2 (6 bases). This CDR3 contains 11 residues. The V end was cut by 4 bases, the J end by 9 bases, with 7 bases between. CDR1 and CDR2 from the germline V gene are SNHLY and FYNNEI.

This clonotype was recorded many times. The chain employs TRBV11-2 and TRBJ2-7; 10 bases fit TRBD1. Germline CDR1 SGHAT, CDR2 FQNNGV. After removal of 0 bases from V and 7 bases from J, the junction contained 3 bases not matched to a gene. The CDR3 length is 14 residues. The CDR3 loop is CASSLDRTGGEQYF. CDR3 nucleotide sequence: TGTGCCAGCAGCTTAGACCGGACAGGGGGAGAGCAGTACTTC.

This clonotype was found once. A much larger clone differs by one base, so this may be a read error. The chain recombines TRBV5-6 with TRBJ2-7; 7 positions match TRBD2. V trimming: 3 bases; J trimming: 2 bases; junction bases outside the gene matches: 14. Germline loops: CDR1 SGHDT, CDR2 YYEEEE. This CDR3 spans 17 amino acids. CDR3 residues: CASSWWREWEGPYEQYF. CDR3 nucleotide sequence: TGTGCCAGCAGCTGGTGGCGTGAATGGGAGGGCCCCTACGAGCAGTACTTC. The entire variable domain, with the rest obtained from reference TRBV5-6 and TRBJ2-7, is as follows: DAGVTQSPTHLIKTRGQQVTLRCSPKSGHDTVSWYQQALGQGPQFIFQYYEEEERQRGNFPDRFSGHQFPNYSSELNVNALLLGDSALYLCASSWWREWEGPYEQYFGPGTRLTVT.